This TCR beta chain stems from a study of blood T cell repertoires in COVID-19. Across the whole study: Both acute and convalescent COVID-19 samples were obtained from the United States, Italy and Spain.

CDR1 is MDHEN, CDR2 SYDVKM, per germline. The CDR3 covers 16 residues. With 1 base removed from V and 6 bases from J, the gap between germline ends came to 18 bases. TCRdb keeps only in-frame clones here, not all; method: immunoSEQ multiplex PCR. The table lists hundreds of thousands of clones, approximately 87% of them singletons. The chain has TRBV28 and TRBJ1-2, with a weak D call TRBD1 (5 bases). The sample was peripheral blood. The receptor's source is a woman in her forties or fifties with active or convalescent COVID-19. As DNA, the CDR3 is TGTGCCAGCAGTTTATCCCGACAGCCCCATATCCATGGCTACACCTTC. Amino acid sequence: CASSLSRQPHIHGYTF.